This T cell receptor (beta chain) was found in a study of blood T cell repertoires in COVID-19. In germline, CDR1 is ENHRY, CDR2 SYGVKD. There are 13 residues in the CDR3. V lost 4 bases and J lost 5, with 9 bases in between. Produced via immunoSEQ multiplex PCR; TCRdb's table is partial and in-frame only. The data hold around 68,000 clones, with roughly nine tenths observed a single time. What was sequenced was peripheral blood. The V and J genes are TRBV10-3 and TRBJ1-5; TRBD1 is a possible D gene (6 bases). This clonotype was sampled from a man aged 45-60 years with active COVID-19. Written as DNA, the CDR3 is TGTGCCATCAGTGCAGCAGGGGATCAGCCCCAGCATTTT. Translated, it gives CAISAAGDQPQHF.